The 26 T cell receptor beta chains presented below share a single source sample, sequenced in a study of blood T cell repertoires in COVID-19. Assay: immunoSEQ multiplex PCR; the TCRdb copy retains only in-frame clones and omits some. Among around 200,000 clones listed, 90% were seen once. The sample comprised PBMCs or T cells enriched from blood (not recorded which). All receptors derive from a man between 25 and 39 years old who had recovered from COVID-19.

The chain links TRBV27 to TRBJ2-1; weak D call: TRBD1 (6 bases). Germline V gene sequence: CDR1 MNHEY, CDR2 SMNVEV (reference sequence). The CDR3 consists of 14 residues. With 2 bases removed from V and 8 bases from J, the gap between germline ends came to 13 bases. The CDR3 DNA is TGTGCCAGCAGTTTAAACAGGGCAGGTGATGAGCAGTTCTTC. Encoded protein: CASSLNRAGDEQFF.

CDR3 sequence: CASSLLADVYNEQFF. The CDR3 coding sequence is TGTGCCAGCAGTTTGCTAGCGGATGTCTACAATGAGCAGTTCTTC. The rearrangement links TRBV27 to TRBJ2-1, with 7 positions matching TRBD2. Trimming took 3 bases from V and 3 from J; bases not matched to a gene: 5. The CDR3 is made up of 15 amino acids. CDR1 and CDR2 (germline): MNHEY, SMNVEV (reference sequence).

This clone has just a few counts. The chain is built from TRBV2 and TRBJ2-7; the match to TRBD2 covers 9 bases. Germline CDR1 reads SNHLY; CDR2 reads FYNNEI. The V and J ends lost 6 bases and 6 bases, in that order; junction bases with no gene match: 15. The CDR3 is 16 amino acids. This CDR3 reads CASSVPQAGGPSEQYF. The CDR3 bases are TGTGCCAGCAGCGTCCCACAGGCGGGAGGGCCTTCCGAGCAGTACTTC.

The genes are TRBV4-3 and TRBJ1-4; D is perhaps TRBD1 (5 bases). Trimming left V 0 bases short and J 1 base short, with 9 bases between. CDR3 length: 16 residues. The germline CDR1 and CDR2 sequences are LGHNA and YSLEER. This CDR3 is CASSQEWGVTNEKLFF. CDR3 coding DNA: TGCGCCAGCAGCCAAGAATGGGGGGTAACTAATGAAAAACTGTTTTTT.

The CDR3 sequence: CATSDLTGNTDTQYF. The CDR3 DNA follows: TGTGCCACCAGTGATCTGACAGGGAACACAGATACGCAGTATTTT. The gene calls are TRBV24-1 and TRBJ2-3; TRBD1 matches 7 bases. CDR3 length: 15 residues. Per the germline V gene, CDR1 is KGHDR and CDR2 is SFDVKD. The ends lost 3 bases at V and 2 bases at J; junction bases unmatched: 4.

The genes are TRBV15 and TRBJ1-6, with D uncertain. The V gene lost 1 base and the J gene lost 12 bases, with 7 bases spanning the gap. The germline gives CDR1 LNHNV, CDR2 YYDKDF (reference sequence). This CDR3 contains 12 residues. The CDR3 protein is CATSRAEGPLHF. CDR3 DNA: TGTGCCACCAGCAGAGCCGAGGGACCCCTCCACTTT.

CDR3 protein: CASGTGTEVEKLFF. CDR3 nucleotide sequence: TGTGCCAGCGGAACCGGGACAGAGGTTGAAAAACTGTTTTTT. This chain uses TRBV6-5 with TRBJ1-4; 7 bases fit TRBD1. The CDR3 has 14 amino acids. V lost 8 bases, J lost 7 bases, and 10 bases stayed unmatched. From germline, CDR1 is MNHEY and CDR2 SVGAGI.

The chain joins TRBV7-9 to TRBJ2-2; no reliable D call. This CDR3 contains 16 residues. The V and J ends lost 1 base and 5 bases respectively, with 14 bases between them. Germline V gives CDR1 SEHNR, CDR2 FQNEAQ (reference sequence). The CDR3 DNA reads TGTGCCAGCAGCTTAGTTACGACGGTGAGGACCGGGGAGCTGTTTTTT. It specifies CASSLVTTVRTGELFF.

Written as DNA, the CDR3 is TGCAGCGGGAGGGACAGGGAGAATGAAAAACTGTTTTTT. Protein sequence: CSGRDRENEKLFF. The chain employs TRBV29-1 and TRBJ1-4; 9 bases are shared with TRBD1. With V trimmed by 7 bases and J by 5 bases, 5 bases remained unmatched. This CDR3 contains 13 residues. CDR1 is SQVTM, CDR2 ANQGSEA, per germline. Combining the CDR3 with reference TRBV29-1 and TRBJ1-4 gives the whole variable domain SAVISQKPSRDICQRGTSLTIQCQVDSQVTMMFWYRQQPGQSLTLIATANQGSEATYESGFVIDKFPISRPNLTFSTLTVSNMSPEDSSIYLCSGRDRENEKLFFGSGTQLSVL.

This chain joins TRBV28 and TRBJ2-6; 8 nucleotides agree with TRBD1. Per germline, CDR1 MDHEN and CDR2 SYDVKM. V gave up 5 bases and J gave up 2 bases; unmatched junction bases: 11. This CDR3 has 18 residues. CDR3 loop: CASSPLDRGLTGANVLTF. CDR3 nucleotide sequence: TGTGCCAGCAGTCCCCTTGACAGGGGTCTAACTGGGGCCAACGTCCTGACTTTC.

The CDR3 sequence is CASSPAGGSEKLFF. The DNA for the CDR3 is TGTGCCAGCAGTCCAGCCGGGGGGAGTGAAAAACTGTTTTTT. The chain is built from TRBV27 and TRBJ1-4; TRBD1 might be the D (5 bases). V lost 5 bases and J lost 7, with 14 bases in between. This CDR3 comprises 14 residues. Germline loops: CDR1 MNHEY, CDR2 SMNVEV (reference sequence).

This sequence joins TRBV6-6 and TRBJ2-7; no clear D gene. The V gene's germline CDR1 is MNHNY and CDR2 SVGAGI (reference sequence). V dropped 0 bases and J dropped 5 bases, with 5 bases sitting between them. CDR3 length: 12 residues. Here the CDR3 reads CASSYSLDEQYF. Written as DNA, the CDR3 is TGTGCCAGCAGTTACTCGCTAGACGAGCAGTACTTC.

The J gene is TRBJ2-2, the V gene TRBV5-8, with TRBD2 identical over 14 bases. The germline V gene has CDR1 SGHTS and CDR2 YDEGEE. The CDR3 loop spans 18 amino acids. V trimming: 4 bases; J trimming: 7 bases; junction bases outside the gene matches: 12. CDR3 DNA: TGTGCCAGCAGCCCAGACGGGACTAGCGGGAGTATGGTCGGGGAGCTGTTTTTT. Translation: CASSPDGTSGSMVGELFF.

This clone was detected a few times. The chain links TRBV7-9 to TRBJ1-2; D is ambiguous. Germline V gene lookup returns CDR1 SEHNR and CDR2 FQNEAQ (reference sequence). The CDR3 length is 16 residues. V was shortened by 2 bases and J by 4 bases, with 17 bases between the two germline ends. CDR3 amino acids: CASSLSGGESIYGYTF. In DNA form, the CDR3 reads TGTGCCAGCAGCTTATCGGGCGGGGAGAGTATCTATGGCTACACCTTC.

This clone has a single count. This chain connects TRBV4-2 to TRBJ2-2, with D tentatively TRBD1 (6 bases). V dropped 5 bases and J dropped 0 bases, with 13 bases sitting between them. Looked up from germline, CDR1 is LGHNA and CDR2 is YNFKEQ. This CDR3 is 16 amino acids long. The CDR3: CASSGSGTTNTGELFF. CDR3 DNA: TGTGCCAGCAGCGGATCCGGGACAACGAACACCGGGGAGCTGTTTTTT.

The CDR3 DNA sequence: TGTGCCAGCAGCGCCCCGGGACAACGGATTAGCACAGATACGCAGTATTTT. This translates into CASSAPGQRISTDTQYF. This rearrangement joins TRBV7-2 to TRBJ2-3, with D perhaps TRBD1 (6 bases). CDR1 SGHTA and CDR2 FQGNSA come from the germline V gene. CDR3 length: 17 residues. The germline V and J ends were trimmed by 5 bases and 0 bases, with 18 bases remaining between them.

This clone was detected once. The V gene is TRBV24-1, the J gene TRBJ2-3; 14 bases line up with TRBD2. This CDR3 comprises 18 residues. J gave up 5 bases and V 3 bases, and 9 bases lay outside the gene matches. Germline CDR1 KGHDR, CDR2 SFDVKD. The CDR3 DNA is TGTGCCACCAGTGATAAAGGGACTAGCGGGGGCTCCAAAGATACGCAGTATTTT. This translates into CATSDKGTSGGSKDTQYF.

The CDR3 DNA reads as TGTGCCTGGAGTGAGAAGGGGGCCCGAGAGACCCAGTACTTC. Amino acids: CAWSEKGARETQYF. The genes are TRBV30 and TRBJ2-5; 7 bases fit TRBD1. V lost 1 base to trimming and J lost 4 bases; unmatched junction nucleotides: 6. Germline values: CDR1 GTSNPN, CDR2 SVGIG (reference sequence). The CDR3 contains 14 residues.

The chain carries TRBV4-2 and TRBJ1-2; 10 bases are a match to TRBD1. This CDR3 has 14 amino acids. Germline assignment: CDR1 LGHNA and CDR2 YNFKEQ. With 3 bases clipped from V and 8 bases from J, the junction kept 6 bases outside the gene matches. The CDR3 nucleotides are TGTGCCAGCAGCCAGAGACAGGGGGCGGGGGGCTACACCTTC. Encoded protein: CASSQRQGAGGYTF.

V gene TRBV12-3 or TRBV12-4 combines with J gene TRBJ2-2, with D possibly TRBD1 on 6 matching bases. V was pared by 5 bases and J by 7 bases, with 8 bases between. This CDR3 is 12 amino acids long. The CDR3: CASSKGVGELFF. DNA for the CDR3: TGTGCCAGCAGTAAGGGGGTCGGGGAGCTGTTTTTT.

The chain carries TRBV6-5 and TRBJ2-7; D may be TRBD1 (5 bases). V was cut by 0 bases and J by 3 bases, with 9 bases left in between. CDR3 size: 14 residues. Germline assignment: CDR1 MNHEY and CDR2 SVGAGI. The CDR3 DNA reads TGTGCCAGCAGTTACTCAGACGACAGCTACGAGCAGTACTTC. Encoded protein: CASSYSDDSYEQYF.

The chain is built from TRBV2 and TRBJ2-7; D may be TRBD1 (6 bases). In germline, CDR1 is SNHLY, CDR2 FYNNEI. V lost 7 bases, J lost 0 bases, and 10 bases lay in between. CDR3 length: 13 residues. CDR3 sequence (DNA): TGTGCCAGCAAGACGGACAGCTCCTACGAGCAGTACTTC. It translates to CASKTDSSYEQYF.

CDR3 sequence (DNA): TGTGCCAGCAGCTTAGACTGGGGGGCCTACGAGCAGTACTTC. This sequence encodes CASSLDWGAYEQYF. The V call is TRBV7-2, the J call TRBJ2-7; TRBD2 is a possible D gene (6 bases). The CDR3 runs 14 residues. The germline V gene encodes CDR1 SGHTA and CDR2 FQGNSA. Trimming stripped 1 base from V and 2 bases from J, with 9 bases between.

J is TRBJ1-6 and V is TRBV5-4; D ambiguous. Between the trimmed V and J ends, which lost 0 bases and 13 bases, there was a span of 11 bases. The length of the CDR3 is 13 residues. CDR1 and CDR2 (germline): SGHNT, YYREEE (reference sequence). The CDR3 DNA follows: TGTGCCAGCAGCTTGGGGTTCGGGGTCCCCCTCCACTTT. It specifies CASSLGFGVPLHF.

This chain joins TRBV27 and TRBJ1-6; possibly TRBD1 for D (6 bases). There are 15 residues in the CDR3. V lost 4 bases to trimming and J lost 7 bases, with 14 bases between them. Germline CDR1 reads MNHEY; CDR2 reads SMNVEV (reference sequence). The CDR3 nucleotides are TGTGCCAGCAGTTCAGGGGTTGGAGGCAATTCACCCCTCCACTTT. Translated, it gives CASSSGVGGNSPLHF.

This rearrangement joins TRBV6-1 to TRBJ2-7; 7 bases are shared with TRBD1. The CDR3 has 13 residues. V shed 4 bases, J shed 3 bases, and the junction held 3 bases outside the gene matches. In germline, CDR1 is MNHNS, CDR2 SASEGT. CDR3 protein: CASSGQGIYEQYF. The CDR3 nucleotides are TGTGCCAGCAGTGGACAGGGCATCTACGAGCAGTACTTC.